A selection of T cell receptor beta chains follows, all from one sample in a study of T cell clonotyping in hematopoietic cell transplantation. Profiled with immunoSEQ multiplex PCR; TCRdb holds only in-frame clones, not every one. This sample carries about 19,000 clones, 60% to 85% of them seen once, and the ten largest clones take around 17%. The source was peripheral blood mononuclear cells, collected before stem cell transplant. The receptors stem from a man aged 55 to 69 with acute myeloid leukemia. Some clones in this sample may be carry-over from other donors' samples. The CDR3 runs from the conserved cysteine through the conserved F or W. The D gene is left open where the match is weak. Not every row has a clone size; where given, it reads once, few, many or a size class.

TGTGCCAGCAGCCAAGATTTCACAGGGTCAGCTTTCTTT | CASSQDFTGSAFF | - | TRBJ1-1 | TRBV14 | few
TGCGCCAGCAGCCCTGGTACAGGGAATGGTGGCTACACCTTC | CASSPGTGNGGYTF | - | TRBJ1-2 | TRBV4-3 | -
TGTGCCAGCAGTACAGGGAATGGCTACACCTTC | CASSTGNGYTF | - | TRBJ1-2 | TRBV6-6 | -
TGCAGCGCCGGCTCACTAGCGGGGGGCTCAGATACGCAGTATTTT | CSAGSLAGGSDTQYF | TRBD2 | TRBJ2-3 | TRBV29-1 | -
TGTGCCAGCAGCTTGGCGCCTCAAGACCAAGAGACCCAGTACTTC | CASSLAPQDQETQYF | - | TRBJ2-5 | TRBV5-5 | -
TGCGCCAGCAGAGCGGAAGCTAATGAAAAACTGTTTTTT | CASRAEANEKLFF | - | TRBJ1-4 | TRBV5-1 | once
TGTGCCAGCAGCTTAACCCTCGGGTTCCCAGACCTCCGTTATGGCTACACCTTC | CASSLTLGFPDLRYGYTF | - | TRBJ1-2 | TRBV7-2 | -
TGTGCCAGCAGCTTAATTTGGGCTAGCGGGGCGGGGGAGCAGTTCTTC | CASSLIWASGAGEQFF | TRBD2 | TRBJ2-1 | TRBV7-3 | once
TGTGCCAGCAGCCCCGGTGAGGTTAACACTGAAGCTTTCTTT | CASSPGEVNTEAFF | - | TRBJ1-1 | TRBV9 | few
TGTGCCAGCAGCCCTACCCCCGGGACAGCCTCCTACGAGCAGTACTTC | CASSPTPGTASYEQYF | TRBD1 | TRBJ2-7 | TRBV14 | -